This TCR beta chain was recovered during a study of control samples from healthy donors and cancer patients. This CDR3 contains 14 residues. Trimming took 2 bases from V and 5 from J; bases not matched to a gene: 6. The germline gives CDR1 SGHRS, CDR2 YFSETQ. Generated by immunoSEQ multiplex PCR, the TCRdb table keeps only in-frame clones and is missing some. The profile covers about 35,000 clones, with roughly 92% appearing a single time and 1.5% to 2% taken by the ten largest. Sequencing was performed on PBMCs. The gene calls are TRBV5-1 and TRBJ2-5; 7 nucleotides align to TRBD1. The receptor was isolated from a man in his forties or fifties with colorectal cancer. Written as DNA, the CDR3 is TGCGCCAGCAGCTTTACAGGGGCCCCCGAGACCCAGTACTTC. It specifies CASSFTGAPETQYF.